The clone carrying this T cell receptor (beta chain) appeared many times. The sample originates from a study of HIV-infected children after antiretroviral therapy interruption. RNA-based 3' RACE libraries used unique molecular identifiers. TCRdb itself ran the 3' RACE reads through MiXCR, one entry per CDR3 protein. The sample comprises under 50,000 distinct CDR3 sequences, around 4.1% of which are singletons, and 0.55% to 0.85% rests with the top ten. V was clipped by 2 bases and J by 3 bases, with 7 bases between them. CDR3 length equals 13 residues. CDR1 is ENHRY, CDR2 SYGVKD, per germline. This sample's treatment: PENTA 11 planned treatment interruption arm or continuous ART arm.

This clonotype was sampled from a pool of human donors with HIV. This chain joins TRBV10-3 and TRBJ1-2, with D perhaps TRBD1 (5 bases). This sample comprised CD45RA+ CD4+ T cells from PBMCs, pooled from several time points, obtained from a donor given antiretroviral therapy, either interrupted or continuous. Subset indicated: naive CD4+ CD45RA+ CD45RO- T cells. The CDR3 here is CAISERGDYGYTF. CDR3 coding DNA: TGTGCCATCAGTGAGAGGGGCGACTATGGCTACACCTTC.